This T cell receptor beta chain was recorded in a study of cytomegalovirus exposure and HLA in healthy donors. Study results and limitations: Among the CMV-associated chains, a few were confirmed in vitro as specific for CMV antigens. TCR beta chains numbering some 150 were designated cytomegalovirus-associated.

This clone was seen a few times. Its specificity is unknown. Assay: immunoSEQ multiplex PCR; the TCRdb copy retains only in-frame clones and omits some. The table records about 280,000 clones, roughly 88% of them present only once. The approximately 120-subject validation cohort, separate from the roughly 700-subject first cohort, included the donors. The CDR3 is 15 residues long. Per germline, CDR1 SGDLS and CDR2 YYNGEE. Between the trimmed V and J ends, which lost 0 bases and 3 bases, there was a span of 11 bases. The chain employs TRBV9 and TRBJ2-3; D is unresolved. The sequence was obtained from a woman between 18 and 30 years old in good health and CMV-seronegative. Sequencing was carried out using PBMCs. The CDR3 region has the DNA TGTGCCAGCAGCGTAGGTCGGGTAGGAACAGATACGCAGTATTTT. Protein product: CASSVGRVGTDTQYF.